These 14 T cell receptor beta chains came from one sample sequenced in a study of T cell responses to AZD1222 COVID-19 vaccine. Clones were sequenced by immunoSEQ multiplex PCR, and TCRdb holds only the in-frame ones, with some missing. The sample has over 130,000 clones; roughly 91% are singletons. Specimen: peripheral blood, collected on day 0 of AZD1222 vaccination. These receptors all stem from an adult in good health.

J is TRBJ2-7 and V is TRBV4-1; 7 bases match TRBD1. V lost 3 bases to trimming and J lost 4 bases; unmatched junction nucleotides: 9. CDR3 length: 15 amino acids. Germline assignment: CDR1 MGHRA and CDR2 YSYEKL. CDR3 loop: CASSHQPGQTYEQYF. In DNA form, the CDR3 reads TGCGCCAGCAGCCACCAGCCGGGACAGACATACGAGCAGTACTTC.

This clone occurred a few times. This rearrangement joins TRBV6-5 to TRBJ2-7, with 8 bases aligning to TRBD2. The CDR3 runs 13 residues. V lost 7 bases and J lost 3; bases outside the gene matches: 5. CDR1 is MNHEY and CDR2 is SVGAGI in the germline V gene. The CDR3 region has the DNA TGTGCCAGCATCGGGGGGGGCCTCTACGAGCAGTACTTC. This codes for CASIGGGLYEQYF.

The chain carries TRBV6-1 and TRBJ1-5; a possible D gene is TRBD1 (6 bases). The germline V gene encodes CDR1 MNHNS and CDR2 SASEGT. The CDR3 is made up of 18 amino acids. Trimming took off 3 bases at V and 3 bases at J, with 21 bases between the two ends. As DNA, the CDR3 is TGTGCCAGCAGTGATCTCCCCGCGTTGCAGGGGATCAATCAGCCCCAGCATTTT. Its translation is CASSDLPALQGINQPQHF.

V usage is TRBV4-3 and J usage is TRBJ1-1; D gene unclear. Germline lookup yields CDR1 LGHNA and CDR2 YSLEER. Trimming removed 2 bases from V and 7 bases from J, with 11 bases in between. This CDR3 has 13 amino acids. The CDR3 loop reads CASSQIGVGEAFF. The DNA for the CDR3 is TGCGCCAGCAGCCAAATAGGCGTCGGTGAAGCTTTCTTT.

This chain joins TRBV27 and TRBJ1-5; TRBD1 matches at 8 bases. CDR1 is MNHEY and CDR2 is SMNVEV in the germline V gene (reference sequence). This CDR3 has 14 amino acids. V lost 4 bases and J lost 2; bases outside the gene matches: 1. The CDR3 loop is CASSSDRGNQPQHF. CDR3 bases: TGTGCCAGCAGTTCGGACAGGGGCAATCAGCCCCAGCATTTT.

The genes are TRBV4-1 and TRBJ1-2; D ambiguous. Per the germline V gene, CDR1 is MGHRA and CDR2 is YSYEKL. The CDR3 runs 14 residues. V was shortened by 3 bases and J by 6 bases, with 14 bases between the two germline ends. The CDR3 is CASSQTGGSNGYTF. As DNA, the CDR3 is TGCGCCAGCAGCCAGACCGGTGGTTCCAATGGCTACACCTTC.

This clone was detected once. This chain links TRBV5-1 with TRBJ2-4; 7 bases line up with TRBD1. With V trimmed by 3 bases and J by 2 bases, 5 bases remained unmatched. The V gene's germline CDR1 is SGHRS and CDR2 YFSETQ. The CDR3 loop spans 15 amino acids. CDR3 DNA: TGCGCCAGCAGCTCGGACAGGACCACCAAAAACATTCAGTACTTC. Its protein is CASSSDRTTKNIQYF.

The chain is built from TRBV19 and TRBJ2-3; D remains unclear. Germline V gene sequence: CDR1 LNHDA, CDR2 SQIVND (reference sequence). The CDR3 loop spans 12 amino acids. V was shortened by 7 bases and J by 6 bases, with 11 bases between the two germline ends. The CDR3 sequence: CASTSSTDTQYF. CDR3 DNA: TGTGCCAGTACAAGTAGTACTGATACGCAGTATTTT.

V and J are TRBV19 and TRBJ1-1; D is possibly TRBD1 (5 bases). The V end lost 4 bases, the J end lost 1 base, and 13 bases lay between the germline ends. This CDR3 has 15 amino acids. In germline, CDR1 is LNHDA, CDR2 SQIVND (reference sequence). The CDR3, as DNA: TGTGCCAGTAGTAGGTGGGCCGGGGGGAACACTGAAGCTTTCTTT. Protein: CASSRWAGGNTEAFF.

The V gene is TRBV12-5, the J gene TRBJ2-7; possible D gene TRBD2, 5 bases. Trimming cost V 1 base and J 0 bases, with 13 bases left between them. This CDR3 is built from 16 residues. Germline-derived CDR1 and CDR2 are LGHNT and FRNRAP. The CDR3 reads CASGLAGVGSSYEQYF. The CDR3 DNA reads as TGTGCTAGTGGTTTGGCCGGGGTTGGTAGCTCCTACGAGCAGTACTTC.

The V and J genes are TRBV9 and TRBJ2-3; 8 bases match TRBD2. CDR1 is SGDLS and CDR2 is YYNGEE in the germline V gene. Trimming took 4 bases from V and 2 from J; bases not matched to a gene: 3. The CDR3 spans 14 residues. CDR3 bases: TGTGCCAGCAGCCCGGGGGGGGTCACAGATACGCAGTATTTT. Translation: CASSPGGVTDTQYF.

CDR3 loop: CASSYSGYGYTF. CDR3 sequence (DNA): TGTGCCAGCAGTTACTCCGGTTATGGCTACACCTTC. The J gene is TRBJ1-2, the V gene TRBV6-5; D call uncertain. V lost 0 bases, J lost 5 bases, and 4 bases lay in between. Germline V lookup: CDR1 MNHEY, CDR2 SVGAGI. The CDR3 contains 12 residues.

The chain employs TRBV29-1 and TRBJ2-2; D assignment may be TRBD1 or TRBD2 (5 bases each). Germline V gene sequence: CDR1 SQVTM, CDR2 ANQGSEA. The V end was cut by 5 bases, the J end by 4 bases, with 8 bases between. This CDR3 has 12 residues. CDR3: CSVSRGTGELFF. DNA of the CDR3: TGCAGCGTTTCGAGGGGCACCGGGGAGCTGTTTTTT.

The rearrangement links TRBV2 to TRBJ2-1; TRBD2 is a possible D gene (6 bases). Germline CDR1 and CDR2: SNHLY and FYNNEI. V was cut by 10 bases and J by 1 base, with 20 bases left in between. This CDR3 has 16 residues. CDR3 nucleotides: TGTGCCACTGCTCTTTATACTAGCCGATCCTACAATGAGCAGTTCTTC. Amino acids: CATALYTSRSYNEQFF.